These 20 T cell receptor beta chains were all obtained from the same sample, sequenced in a study of T cell repertoires and Cas9 in healthy adults. Clones were read by immunoSEQ multiplex PCR, and TCRdb kept only the in-frame ones, dropping some. The table has around 25,000 clones, more than 75% seen once. The specimen sequenced was CD4+ effector T cells (CD127+, CD25-, CD137-, CD154-) from PBMCs; culture status not recorded. Source of these receptors: a human donor in good health.

This chain links TRBV29-1 with TRBJ2-1; D ambiguous. This CDR3 is built from 13 residues. Per the germline V gene, CDR1 is SQVTM and CDR2 is ANQGSEA. Trimming removed 7 bases from V and 6 bases from J, with 16 bases in between. CDR3 protein: CSGIDVTPNEQFF. The CDR3 DNA sequence: TGCAGCGGTATCGACGTGACTCCCAATGAGCAGTTCTTC.

This sequence joins TRBV5-6 and TRBJ1-1, with TRBD1 identical over 7 bases. Germline-derived CDR1 and CDR2 are SGHDT and YYEEEE. This CDR3 spans 15 amino acids. V lost 3 bases to trimming and J lost 7 bases; unmatched junction nucleotides: 12. CDR3 protein: CASSSRVTGTGEAFF. DNA of the CDR3: TGTGCCAGCAGCTCAAGGGTGACAGGGACCGGTGAAGCTTTCTTT.

V usage is TRBV20-1 and J usage is TRBJ1-1; D is unclear. The length of the CDR3 is 11 residues. V was trimmed by 5 bases and J by 5 bases, leaving 9 bases between them. In germline, CDR1 is DFQATT, CDR2 SNEGSKA (reference sequence). The CDR3, as DNA: TGCAGTGCTCCCTCGGGTACTGAAGCTTTCTTT. Encoded protein: CSAPSGTEAFF.

The chain links TRBV5-6 to TRBJ1-6; D is undetermined. In germline, CDR1 is SGHDT, CDR2 YYEEEE. CDR3 length: 18 residues. V was trimmed by 0 bases and J by 0 bases, leaving 13 bases between them. CDR3 DNA sequence: TGTGCCAGCAGCTTGGTCGGTTATTCAAGCTCCTATAATTCACCCCTCCACTTT. Protein sequence: CASSLVGYSSSYNSPLHF.

The chain carries TRBV11-2 and TRBJ2-1, with 14 bases aligning to TRBD2. V lost 0 bases and J lost 13; bases outside the gene matches: 8. CDR1 is SGHAT and CDR2 is FQNNGV in the germline V gene. CDR3 length: 16 residues. The CDR3 loop reads CASSLDGGGLAGAQFF. DNA for the CDR3: TGTGCCAGCAGCTTAGATGGTGGGGGACTAGCGGGGGCCCAGTTCTTC. The variable domain in full, completed from reference TRBV11-2 and TRBJ2-1, reads EAGVAQSPRYKIIEKRQSVAFWCNPISGHATLYWYQQILGQGPKLLIQFQNNGVVDDSQLPKDRFSAERLKGVDSTLKIQPAKLEDSAVYLCASSLDGGGLAGAQFFGPGTRLTVL.

The rearrangement uses TRBV14 and TRBJ2-2; 7 bases fit TRBD2. J gave up 7 bases and V 0 bases, and 11 bases lay outside the gene matches. This CDR3 spans 17 amino acids. Germline CDR1 SGHDN, CDR2 FVKESK. CDR3 DNA: TGTGCCAGCAGCCAAGATGGGACTATTGGGCGGCGCGGGGAGCTGTTTTTT. Translation gives CASSQDGTIGRRGELFF.

The CDR3, as DNA: TGCGCCAGCAGTCCCTCGACGGGCGGGGCGTACCAAGAGACCCAGTACTTC. This codes for CASSPSTGGAYQETQYF. The chain is built from TRBV4-1 and TRBJ2-5; tentatively, D is TRBD2 (6 bases). This CDR3 is 17 amino acids long. CDR1 MGHRA and CDR2 YSYEKL come from the germline V gene. V lost 6 bases and J lost 0, with 20 bases in between.

The chain uses TRBV21-1 and TRBJ1-5; the D call of TRBD1 is as the table states it, not checked on the DNA. TRBV21-1 is a documented pseudogene. This CDR3 contains 13 residues. CDR3 region: CASSGQGVQPQHF. For the CDR3, the DNA is TGTGCCAGCAGCGGCCAGGGTGTACAGCCCCAGCATTTT.

This chain links TRBV11-2 with TRBJ1-4, with D possibly being TRBD1 (5 bases). Trimming took 4 bases from V and 5 from J, leaving 14 bases between them. Germline values: CDR1 SGHAT, CDR2 FQNNGV. This CDR3 spans 15 amino acids. The DNA of the CDR3 is TGTGCCAGCAGCTCCTGGGGGGGAGGGAATGAAAAACTGTTTTTT. Protein: CASSSWGGGNEKLFF.

This chain links TRBV5-1 with TRBJ1-3, with 8 bases matching TRBD1. V gave up 3 bases and J gave up 2 bases; unmatched junction bases: 7. The CDR3 totals 16 residues. Germline CDR1 SGHRS, CDR2 YFSETQ. The CDR3 protein is CASSSGTGFTGNTIYF. The CDR3 DNA reads as TGCGCCAGCAGCTCAGGGACAGGATTTACTGGAAACACCATATATTTT.

The gene calls are TRBV6-5 and TRBJ2-2; TRBD1 aligns across 10 bases. J gave up 4 bases and V 0 bases, and 2 bases lay outside the gene matches. The CDR3 consists of 16 residues. Per germline, CDR1 MNHEY and CDR2 SVGAGI. CDR3 sequence: CASSYSRTGGTGELFF. CDR3 in DNA: TGTGCCAGCAGTTACTCGCGGACAGGGGGCACCGGGGAGCTGTTTTTT.

The V gene is TRBV2, the J gene TRBJ2-6, with 7 bases matching TRBD2. CDR1 is SNHLY, CDR2 FYNNEI, per germline. V trimming: 9 bases; J trimming: 0 bases; junction bases outside the gene matches: 8. The CDR3 length is 16 residues. For the CDR3, the DNA is TGTGCCAGAGGCGGGGGACCTCTCTCTGGGGCCAACGTCCTGACTTTC. Encoded protein: CARGGGPLSGANVLTF.

The chain combines TRBV7-8 with TRBJ2-2; 8 nucleotides agree with TRBD2. Germline assignment: CDR1 SGHVS and CDR2 FQNEAQ. The CDR3 spans 16 residues. V was clipped by 5 bases and J by 6 bases; unmatched bases: 11. CDR3 nucleotide sequence: TGTGCCAGCAGCCTCGGGGTAGCGGGGAGTCCCGGGGAGCTGTTTTTT. Its protein product is CASSLGVAGSPGELFF.

V and J are TRBV5-5 and TRBJ2-1, with D perhaps being TRBD1 or TRBD2 (6 bases each). CDR1 and CDR2 from the germline V gene are SGHKS and YYEKEE (reference sequence). V was shortened by 5 bases and J by 2 bases, with 14 bases between the two germline ends. The CDR3 extends over 15 amino acids. For the CDR3, the DNA is TGTGCCAGCAGTCAAATGGGGGGCCCCTACAATGAGCAGTTCTTC. It codes for CASSQMGGPYNEQFF. Supplemented by reference TRBV5-5 and TRBJ2-1, the full variable domain reads DAGVTQSPTHLIKTRGQQVTLRCSPISGHKSVSWYQQVLGQGPQFIFQYYEKEERGRGNFPDRFSARQFPNYSSELNVNALLLGDSALYLCASSQMGGPYNEQFFGPGTRLTVL.

The chain combines TRBV9 with TRBJ1-2; D is unresolved. There are 13 residues in the CDR3. V lost 0 bases and J lost 4, with 7 bases in between. CDR1 is SGDLS and CDR2 is YYNGEE in the germline V gene. CDR3 sequence (DNA): TGTGCCAGCAGCGTAGCTCCAGGCTATGGCTACACCTTC. It specifies CASSVAPGYGYTF. Full variable domain (missing parts from reference TRBV9 and TRBJ1-2): DSGVTQTPKHLITATGQRVTLRCSPRSGDLSVYWYQQSLDQGLQFLIQYYNGEERAKGNILERFSAQQFPDLHSELNLSSLELGDSALYFCASSVAPGYGYTFGSGTRLTVV.

The genes are TRBV7-8 and TRBJ2-1; no clear D. The CDR3 sequence is 13 residues long. Germline lookup yields CDR1 SGHVS and CDR2 FQNEAQ. V lost 0 bases, J lost 5 bases, and 5 bases lay in between. The CDR3 nucleotides read TGTGCCAGCAGCTTAGCTAGAAACAATGAGCAGTTCTTC. The encoded protein is CASSLARNNEQFF.

This clone was seen only once. The chain carries TRBV6-1 and TRBJ2-7, with a weak D call TRBD1 (5 bases). The CDR3 runs 16 residues. Per germline, CDR1 MNHNS and CDR2 SASEGT. V gave up 2 bases and J gave up 0 bases, with 14 bases separating them. The CDR3 region is CASSEFAGSSSYEQYF. The DNA for the CDR3 is TGTGCCAGCAGTGAATTCGCAGGGTCAAGCTCCTACGAGCAGTACTTC.

The V call is TRBV19, the J call TRBJ2-5; 13 bases line up with TRBD2. This CDR3 contains 18 residues. Germline trimming cut 3 bases from V and 5 bases from J; bases unmatched to any gene: 12. Germline V CDR1 and CDR2: LNHDA, SQIVND (reference sequence). CDR3 DNA: TGTGCCAGTAGTATTGGGGGACTAGCGGGAACAGGAGGGGAGACCCAGTACTTC. Translation: CASSIGGLAGTGGETQYF.

The gene calls are TRBV5-1 and TRBJ2-3, with D unclear. Trimming removed 0 bases at V and 1 base at J, with 9 bases between. This CDR3 is 15 amino acids long. The germline V gene has CDR1 SGHRS and CDR2 YFSETQ. This chain's CDR3 is CASSLDDSRTDTQYF. The DNA for the CDR3 is TGCGCCAGCAGCTTGGACGACTCCCGCACAGATACGCAGTATTTT.

J is TRBJ1-1 and V is TRBV6-1; weak D call: TRBD1 (5 bases). Germline V gene data show CDR1 as MNHNS and CDR2 as SASEGT. CDR3 length equals 13 residues. V shed 6 bases and J shed 1 base, with 9 bases lying between them. The CDR3, as DNA: TGTGCCAGCAGGAGAACAGGGAACACTGAAGCTTTCTTT. Translated: CASRRTGNTEAFF.